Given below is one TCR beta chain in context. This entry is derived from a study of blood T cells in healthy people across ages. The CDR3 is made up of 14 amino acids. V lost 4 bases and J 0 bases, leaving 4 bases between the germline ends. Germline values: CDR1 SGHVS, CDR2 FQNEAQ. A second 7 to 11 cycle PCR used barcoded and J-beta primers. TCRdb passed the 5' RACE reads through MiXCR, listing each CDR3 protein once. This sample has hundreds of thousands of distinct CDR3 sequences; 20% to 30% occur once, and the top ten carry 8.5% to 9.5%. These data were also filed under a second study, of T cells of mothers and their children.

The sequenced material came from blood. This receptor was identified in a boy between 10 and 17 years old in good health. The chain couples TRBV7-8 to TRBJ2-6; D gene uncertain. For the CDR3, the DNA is TGTGCCAGCAGCTGGGACTCTGGGGCCAACGTCCTGACTTTC. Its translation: CASSWDSGANVLTF.